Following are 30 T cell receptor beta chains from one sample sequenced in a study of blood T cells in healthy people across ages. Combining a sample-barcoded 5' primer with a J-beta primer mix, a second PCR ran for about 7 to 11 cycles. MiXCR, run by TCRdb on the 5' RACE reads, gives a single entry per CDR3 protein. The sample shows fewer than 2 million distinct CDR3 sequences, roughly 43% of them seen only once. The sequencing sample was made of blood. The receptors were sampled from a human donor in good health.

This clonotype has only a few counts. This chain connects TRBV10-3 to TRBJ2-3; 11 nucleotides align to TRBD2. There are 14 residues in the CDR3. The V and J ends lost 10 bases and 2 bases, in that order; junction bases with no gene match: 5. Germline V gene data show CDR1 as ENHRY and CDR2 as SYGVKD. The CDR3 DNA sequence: TGTGCCACGGGACTAGCGGTTGCCACAGATACGCAGTATTTT. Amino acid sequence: CATGLAVATDTQYF.

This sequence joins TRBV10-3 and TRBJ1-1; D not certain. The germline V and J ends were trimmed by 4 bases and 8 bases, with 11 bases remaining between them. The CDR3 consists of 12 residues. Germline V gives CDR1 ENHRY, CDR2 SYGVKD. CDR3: CAISGSTGEAFF. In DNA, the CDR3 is TGTGCCATCAGTGGGTCGACCGGGGAAGCTTTCTTT.

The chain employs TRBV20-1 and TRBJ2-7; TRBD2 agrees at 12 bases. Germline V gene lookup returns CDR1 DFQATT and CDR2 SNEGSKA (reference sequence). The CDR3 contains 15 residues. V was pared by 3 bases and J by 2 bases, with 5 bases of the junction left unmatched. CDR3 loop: CSARTSGGIAYEQYF. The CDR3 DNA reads TGCAGTGCTAGGACTAGCGGGGGTATCGCCTACGAGCAGTACTTC.

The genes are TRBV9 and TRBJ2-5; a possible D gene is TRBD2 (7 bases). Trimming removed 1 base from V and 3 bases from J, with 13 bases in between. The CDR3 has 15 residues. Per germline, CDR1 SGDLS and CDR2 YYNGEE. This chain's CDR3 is CASSVWGGREETQYF. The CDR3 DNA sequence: TGTGCCAGCAGCGTATGGGGGGGCCGGGAAGAGACCCAGTACTTC.

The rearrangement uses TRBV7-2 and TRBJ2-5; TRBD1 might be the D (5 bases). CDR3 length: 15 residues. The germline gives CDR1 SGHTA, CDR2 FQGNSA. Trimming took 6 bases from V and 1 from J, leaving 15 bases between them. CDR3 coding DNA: TGTGCCAGCAGTCCGAGGAGACAGTTCCAAGAGACCCAGTACTTC. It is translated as CASSPRRQFQETQYF.

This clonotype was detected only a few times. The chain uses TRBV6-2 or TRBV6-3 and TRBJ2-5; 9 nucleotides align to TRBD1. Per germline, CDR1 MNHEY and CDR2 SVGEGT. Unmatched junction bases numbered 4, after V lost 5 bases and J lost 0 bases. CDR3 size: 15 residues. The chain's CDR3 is CASSRGTGYQETQYF. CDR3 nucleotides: TGTGCCAGCAGTAGGGGGACAGGGTACCAAGAGACCCAGTACTTC.

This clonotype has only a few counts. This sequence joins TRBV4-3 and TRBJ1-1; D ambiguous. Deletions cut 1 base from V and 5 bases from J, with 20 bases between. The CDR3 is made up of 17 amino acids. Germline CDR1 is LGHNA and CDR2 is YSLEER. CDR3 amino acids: CASSQARPNPASTEAFF. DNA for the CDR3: TGCGCCAGCAGCCAAGCGAGGCCGAACCCGGCAAGTACTGAAGCTTTCTTT.

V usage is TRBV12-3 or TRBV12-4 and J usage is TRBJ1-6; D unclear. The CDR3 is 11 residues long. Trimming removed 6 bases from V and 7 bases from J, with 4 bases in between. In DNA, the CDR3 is TGTGCCAGCAGCAGGAATTCACCCCTCCACTTT. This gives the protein CASSRNSPLHF.

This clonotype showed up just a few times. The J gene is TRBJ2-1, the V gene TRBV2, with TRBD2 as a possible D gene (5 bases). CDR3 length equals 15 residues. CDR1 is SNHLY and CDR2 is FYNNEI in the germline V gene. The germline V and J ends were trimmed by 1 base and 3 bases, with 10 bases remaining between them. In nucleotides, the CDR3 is TGTGCCAGCAGTGAAGGGATTAGCGACTACAATGAGCAGTTCTTC. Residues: CASSEGISDYNEQFF.

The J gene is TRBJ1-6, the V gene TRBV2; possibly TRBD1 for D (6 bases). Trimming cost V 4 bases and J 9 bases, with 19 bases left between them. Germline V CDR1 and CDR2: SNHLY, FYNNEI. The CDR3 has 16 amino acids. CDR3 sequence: CASSVLSGERGSPLHF. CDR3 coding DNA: TGTGCCAGCAGTGTGTTGTCAGGGGAAAGGGGTTCACCCCTCCACTTT.

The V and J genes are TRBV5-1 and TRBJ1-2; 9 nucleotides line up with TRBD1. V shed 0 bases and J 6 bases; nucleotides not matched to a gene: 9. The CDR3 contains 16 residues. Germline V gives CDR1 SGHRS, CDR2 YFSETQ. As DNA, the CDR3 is TGCGCCAGCAGCTTGGCTGGGACAGGGCAGCCGGATGGCTACACCTTC. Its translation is CASSLAGTGQPDGYTF.

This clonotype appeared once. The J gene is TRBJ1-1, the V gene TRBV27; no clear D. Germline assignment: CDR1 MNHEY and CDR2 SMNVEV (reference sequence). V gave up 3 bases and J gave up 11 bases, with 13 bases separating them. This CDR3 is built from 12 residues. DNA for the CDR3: TGTGCCAGCAGTTTGCCGGGTTCACGGGCTTTCTTT. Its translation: CASSLPGSRAFF.

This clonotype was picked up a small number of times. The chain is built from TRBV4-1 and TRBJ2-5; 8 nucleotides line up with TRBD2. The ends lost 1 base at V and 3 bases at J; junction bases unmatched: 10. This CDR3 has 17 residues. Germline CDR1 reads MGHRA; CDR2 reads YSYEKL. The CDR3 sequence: CASSQGKVIAGKETQYF. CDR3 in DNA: TGCGCCAGCAGCCAAGGGAAGGTTATAGCGGGGAAAGAGACCCAGTACTTC.

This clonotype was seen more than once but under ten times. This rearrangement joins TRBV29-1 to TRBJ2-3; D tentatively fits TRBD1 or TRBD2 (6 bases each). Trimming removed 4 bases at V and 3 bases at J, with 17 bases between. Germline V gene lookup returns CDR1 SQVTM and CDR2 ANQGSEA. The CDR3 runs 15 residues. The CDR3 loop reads CSVVPFVGGTDTQYF. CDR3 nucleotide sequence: TGCAGCGTTGTGCCGTTCGTAGGGGGGACAGATACGCAGTATTTT.

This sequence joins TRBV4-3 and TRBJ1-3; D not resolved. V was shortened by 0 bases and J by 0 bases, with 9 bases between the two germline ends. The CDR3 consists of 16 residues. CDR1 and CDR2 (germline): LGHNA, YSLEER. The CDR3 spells CASSQDREGSGNTIYF. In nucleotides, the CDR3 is TGCGCCAGCAGCCAAGATCGGGAAGGCTCTGGAAACACCATATATTTT.

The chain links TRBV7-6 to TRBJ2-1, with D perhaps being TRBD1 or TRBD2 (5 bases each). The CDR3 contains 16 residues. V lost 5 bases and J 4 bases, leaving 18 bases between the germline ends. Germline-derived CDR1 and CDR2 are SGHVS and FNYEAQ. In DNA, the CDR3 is TGTGCCAGCAGCCATAGACAGAGGGTCCTTTACAATGAGCAGTTCTTC. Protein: CASSHRQRVLYNEQFF.

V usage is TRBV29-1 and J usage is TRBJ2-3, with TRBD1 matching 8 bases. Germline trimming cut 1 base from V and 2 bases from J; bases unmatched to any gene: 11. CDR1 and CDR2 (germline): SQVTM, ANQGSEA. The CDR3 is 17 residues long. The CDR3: CSVEVRDRTSYTDTQYF. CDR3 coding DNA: TGCAGCGTTGAAGTACGGGACAGGACCTCCTACACAGATACGCAGTATTTT.

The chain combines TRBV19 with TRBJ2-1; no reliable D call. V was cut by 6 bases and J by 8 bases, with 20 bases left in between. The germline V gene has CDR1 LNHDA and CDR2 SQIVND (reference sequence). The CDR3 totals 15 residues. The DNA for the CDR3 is TGTGCCAGTAGCACCAATTTTGCGAGTCGTGATGAGCAGTTCTTC. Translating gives CASSTNFASRDEQFF.

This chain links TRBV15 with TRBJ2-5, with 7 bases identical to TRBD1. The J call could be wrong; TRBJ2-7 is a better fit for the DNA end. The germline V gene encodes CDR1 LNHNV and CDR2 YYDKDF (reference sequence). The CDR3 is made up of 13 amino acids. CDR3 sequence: CATSGLQGYEQYF. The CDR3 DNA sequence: TGTGCCACCAGCGGCCTACAGGGGTACGAGCAGTACTTC.

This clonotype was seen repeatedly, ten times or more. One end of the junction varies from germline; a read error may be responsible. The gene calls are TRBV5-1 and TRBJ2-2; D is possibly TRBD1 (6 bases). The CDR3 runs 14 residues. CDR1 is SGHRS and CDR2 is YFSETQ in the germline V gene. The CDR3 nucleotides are TGTGCCAGCAGCTTGACAGGGAACACCGGGGAGCTGTTTTTT. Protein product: CASSLTGNTGELFF.

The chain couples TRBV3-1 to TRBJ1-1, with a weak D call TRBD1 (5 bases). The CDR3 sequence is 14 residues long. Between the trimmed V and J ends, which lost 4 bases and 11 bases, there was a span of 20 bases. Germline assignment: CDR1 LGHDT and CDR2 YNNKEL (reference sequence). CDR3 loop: CASSPRDPTRNAFF. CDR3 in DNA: TGTGCCAGCAGCCCCCGGGACCCCACGAGGAACGCTTTCTTT.

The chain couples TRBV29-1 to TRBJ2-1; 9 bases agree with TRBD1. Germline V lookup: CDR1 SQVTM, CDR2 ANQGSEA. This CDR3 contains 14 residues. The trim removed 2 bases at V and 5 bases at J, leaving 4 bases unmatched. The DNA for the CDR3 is TGCAGCGTTGAACGGGGGACAGGGCACAATGAGCAGTTCTTC. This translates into CSVERGTGHNEQFF.

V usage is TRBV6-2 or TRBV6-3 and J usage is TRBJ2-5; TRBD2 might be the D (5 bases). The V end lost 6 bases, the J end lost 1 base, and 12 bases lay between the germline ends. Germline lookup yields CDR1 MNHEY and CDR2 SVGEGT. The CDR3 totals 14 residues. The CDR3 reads CASRRTLAQETQYF. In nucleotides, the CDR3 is TGTGCCAGCAGGCGCACCCTAGCCCAAGAGACCCAGTACTTC.

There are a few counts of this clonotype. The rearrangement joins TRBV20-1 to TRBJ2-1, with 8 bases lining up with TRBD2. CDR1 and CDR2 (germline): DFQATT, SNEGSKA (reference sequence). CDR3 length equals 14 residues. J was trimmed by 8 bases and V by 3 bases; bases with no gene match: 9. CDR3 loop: CSASGGAYYYEQFF. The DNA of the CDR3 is TGCAGTGCTAGCGGGGGGGCCTATTACTATGAGCAGTTCTTC.

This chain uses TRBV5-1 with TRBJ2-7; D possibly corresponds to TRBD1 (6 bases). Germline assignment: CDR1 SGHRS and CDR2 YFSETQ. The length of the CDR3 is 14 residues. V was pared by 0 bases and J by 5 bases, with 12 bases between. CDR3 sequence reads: CASSLVPGENEQYF. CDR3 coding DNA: TGCGCCAGCAGCTTGGTGCCAGGGGAGAACGAGCAGTACTTC.

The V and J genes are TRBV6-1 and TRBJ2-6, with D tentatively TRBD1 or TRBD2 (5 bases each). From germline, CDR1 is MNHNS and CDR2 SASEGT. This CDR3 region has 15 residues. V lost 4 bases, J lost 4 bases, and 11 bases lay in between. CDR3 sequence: CASSGGALGANVLTF. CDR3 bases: TGTGCCAGCAGTGGAGGGGCCCTGGGGGCCAACGTCCTGACTTTC.

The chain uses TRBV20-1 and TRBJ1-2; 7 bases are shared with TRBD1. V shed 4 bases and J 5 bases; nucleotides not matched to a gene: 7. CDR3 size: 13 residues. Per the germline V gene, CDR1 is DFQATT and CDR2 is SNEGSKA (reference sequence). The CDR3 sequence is CSATGTDLYGYTF. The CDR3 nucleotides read TGCAGTGCTACCGGGACAGACCTGTATGGCTACACCTTC.

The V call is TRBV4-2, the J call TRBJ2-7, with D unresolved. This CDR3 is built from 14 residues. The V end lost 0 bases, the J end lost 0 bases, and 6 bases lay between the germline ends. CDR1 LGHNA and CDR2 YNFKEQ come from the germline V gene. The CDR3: CASSQDWSSYEQYF. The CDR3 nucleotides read TGTGCCAGCAGCCAAGATTGGAGCTCCTACGAGCAGTACTTC.

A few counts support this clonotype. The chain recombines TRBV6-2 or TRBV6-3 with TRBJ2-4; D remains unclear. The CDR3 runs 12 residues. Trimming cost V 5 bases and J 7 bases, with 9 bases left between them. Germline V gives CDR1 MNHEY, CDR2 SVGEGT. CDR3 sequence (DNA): TGTGCCAGCAGTCCGTTTCGGAACATTCAGTACTTC. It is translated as CASSPFRNIQYF.

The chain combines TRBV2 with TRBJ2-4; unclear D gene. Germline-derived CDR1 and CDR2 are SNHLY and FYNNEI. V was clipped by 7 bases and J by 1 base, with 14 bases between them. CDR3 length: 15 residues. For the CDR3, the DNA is TGTGCCAGCACCGCAGCCTATGGGGCCAAAAACATTCAGTACTTC. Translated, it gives CASTAAYGAKNIQYF.